This T cell receptor (beta chain) comes out of a study of T cells in Graves' hyperthyroidism and ophthalmopathy. Study-wide points: Within blood appeared most thyroid clonotypes that had expanded above 0.001.

The TCR beta CDR3 regions underwent amplification using RNA transcripts as the source. TCR CDR3 regions were first amplified by RT-PCR with HTBI primers. TCRdb ran MiXCR on the multiplex PCR reads and lists one entry per CDR3 protein. The sample lists around 570,000 distinct CDR3 sequences; nearly 20% were seen once. CDR3 size: 14 residues. Germline CDR1 reads SGHNT; CDR2 reads YYREEE (reference sequence). V lost 2 bases and J 1 base, leaving 4 bases between the germline ends. The sample holds one count of this clonotype. Its antigen is unidentified. The J gene is TRBJ2-6, the V gene TRBV5-4, with D hard to call. Input material: blood. The TCR originated in a man aged 35 to 55 with Graves' ophthalmopathy. The CDR3 is CASSFQSGANVLTF. For the CDR3, the DNA is TGTGCCAGCAGCTTCCAATCTGGGGCCAACGTCCTGACTTTC.